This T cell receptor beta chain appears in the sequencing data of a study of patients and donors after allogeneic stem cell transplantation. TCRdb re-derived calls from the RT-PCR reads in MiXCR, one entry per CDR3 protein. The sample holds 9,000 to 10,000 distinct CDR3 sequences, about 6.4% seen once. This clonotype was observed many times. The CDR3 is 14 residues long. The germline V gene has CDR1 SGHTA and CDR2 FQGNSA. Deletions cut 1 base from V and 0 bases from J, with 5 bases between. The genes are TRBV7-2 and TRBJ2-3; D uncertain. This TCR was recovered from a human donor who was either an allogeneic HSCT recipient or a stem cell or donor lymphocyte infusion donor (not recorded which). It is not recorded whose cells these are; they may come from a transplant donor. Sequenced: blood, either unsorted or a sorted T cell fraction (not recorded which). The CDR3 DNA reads TGTGCCAGCAGCTTAGGGCAGAGCACAGATACGCAGTATTTT. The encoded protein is CASSLGQSTDTQYF.